This TCR beta chain was captured in a study of blood T cell repertoires in COVID-19. Study at large: Acute-phase and convalescent COVID-19 samples originated in the United States, Italy and Spain. PBMCs, B-cell-depleted T cells, or T cells provided the cDNA or gDNA that made up the material.

Looked up from germline, CDR1 is MDHEN and CDR2 is SYDVKM. The CDR3 runs to 15 residues. J gave up 3 bases and V 5 bases, and 9 bases lay outside the gene matches. As originally analysed: Amplification with reference gene primers provided the estimates of nucleated cell counts. The method was immunoSEQ multiplex PCR; TCRdb's version includes in-frame clones alone and lacks a portion of them. V and J calls and clone size are as listed in that table; D and trimming were resolved from the DNA. The table has 200,000 to 250,000 clones, approximately 83% seen once. This receptor was taken from a woman aged 55-69 years with acute or convalescent COVID-19. Material: peripheral blood. The genes are TRBV28 and TRBJ2-5; TRBD1 matches 7 bases. CDR3 nucleotide sequence: TGTGCCAGCAGTCCCTCCGGGACAGAAAAAGAGACCCAGTACTTC. Protein sequence: CASSPSGTEKETQYF.